A single sample gave rise to the 12 T cell receptor beta chains below, sequenced in a study of molecular identifiers for immune sequencing clone quantification (dated by TCRdb to the late 2010s). The library was prepared using PCR. Reads for this sample came from an Illumina MiSeq. TCRdb reworked the public reads: Q25 trimming with fastp, MiXCR clone assembly, productive beta chains retained. Rows are unified per CDR3 protein, each entry keeping the most common DNA and genes. The sample profile shows over 35,000 distinct CDR3 sequences; around a sixth of them were found once. Jointly, the top ten make up about 6.6% of the sample. Sequenced sample: naive CD8+ T cells from blood, with Jurkat cell RNA spiked in. The cell subset or site label here, explained by the study, means: FACS-sorted CD8+CD4-CCR7+CD45RA+ naive T cells. The receptors derive from a human donor in good health. Some libraries in this study had Jurkat cell RNA spiked in.

To note about this clonotype: Possible read error: a much larger clone is one base away. This chain uses TRBV6-6 with TRBJ2-5; 8 bases line up with TRBD2. The CDR3 loop spans 15 amino acids. With 6 bases clipped from V and 4 bases from J, the junction kept 10 bases outside the gene matches. The germline CDR1 and CDR2 sequences are MNHNY and SVGAGI (reference sequence). The CDR3 is CASSKIAGNRETQYF. DNA for the CDR3: TGTGCCAGCAGCAAGATAGCGGGAAATCGAGAGACCCAGTACTTC.

This clonotype was detected many times. This chain uses TRBV27 with TRBJ2-1; D might be TRBD2 (5 bases). Trimming stripped 3 bases from V and 7 bases from J, with 13 bases between. The CDR3 has 14 residues. CDR1 MNHEY and CDR2 SMNVEV come from the germline V gene (reference sequence). The CDR3 DNA reads TGTGCCAGCAGTTTGGGCGGGTGGGGAAATGAGCAGTTCTTC. Its translation is CASSLGGWGNEQFF.

This clonotype came up many times. V and J are TRBV28 and TRBJ2-7; D is possibly TRBD1 (6 bases). Germline assignment: CDR1 MDHEN and CDR2 SYDVKM. The V end lost 5 bases, the J end lost 3 bases, and 17 bases lay between the germline ends. The CDR3 runs to 15 residues. The chain's CDR3 is CASSTPTGLGYEQYF. As DNA, the CDR3 is TGTGCCAGCAGTACCCCAACAGGGTTGGGCTACGAGCAGTACTTC.

V and J are TRBV9 and TRBJ2-1; D unclear. Trimming took 7 bases from V and 6 from J, leaving 5 bases between them. Germline assignment: CDR1 SGDLS and CDR2 YYNGEE. The CDR3 has 10 amino acids. The CDR3 sequence is CASGVNEQFF. Written as DNA, the CDR3 is TGTGCCAGCGGGGTCAATGAGCAGTTCTTC.

This clonotype was seen at least ten times. This chain connects TRBV19 to TRBJ2-2; D is perhaps TRBD1 (6 bases). CDR1 and CDR2 (germline): LNHDA, SQIVND (reference sequence). V was trimmed by 3 bases and J by 5 bases, leaving 10 bases between them. The CDR3 contains 14 residues. CDR3 loop: CASSMWQGTGELFF. The CDR3 nucleotides are TGTGCCAGTAGTATGTGGCAGGGGACCGGGGAGCTGTTTTTT.

Worth noting for this clonotype: A read error may explain this, as a much larger clone is one base away. J is TRBJ2-7 and V is TRBV4-2; 14 positions agree with TRBD2. CDR1 is LGHNA, CDR2 YNFKEQ, per germline. CDR3 length: 17 residues. CDR3 bases: TGTACCAGCAGCTACGGGACTAGCGGGAGCGGTTACTACGAGCAGTACTTC. It codes for CTSSYGTSGSGYYEQYF.

This clonotype was recorded many times. V and J are TRBV28 and TRBJ2-5; no clear D gene. The CDR3 runs to 13 residues. Trimming removed 7 bases from V and 0 bases from J, with 9 bases in between. Germline-derived CDR1 and CDR2 are MDHEN and SYDVKM. The CDR3 DNA sequence: TGTGCCAGCAATTCCGACAACCAAGAGACCCAGTACTTC. Translated, it gives CASNSDNQETQYF.

This clonotype was seen at least ten times. The V and J genes are TRBV7-8 and TRBJ2-1; D is ambiguous. CDR3 length equals 13 residues. V was clipped by 2 bases and J by 3 bases, with 5 bases between them. CDR1 is SGHVS and CDR2 is FQNEAQ in the germline V gene. In DNA, the CDR3 is TGTGCCAGCAGCTTATCCGACTACAATGAGCAGTTCTTC. This encodes CASSLSDYNEQFF.

This clonotype was counted many times. This chain uses TRBV9 with TRBJ2-5, with a weak D call TRBD2 (7 bases). V was pared by 3 bases and J by 5 bases, with 14 bases between. CDR3 size: 14 residues. Germline CDR1 reads SGDLS; CDR2 reads YYNGEE. The CDR3 loop is CASSEGGVRETQYF. CDR3 nucleotide sequence: TGTGCCAGCAGCGAAGGGGGGGTCCGGGAGACCCAGTACTTC.

This clonotype has more than one count but fewer than ten. This sequence may be a read error, since a much larger clone differs from it by one base. The V and J genes are TRBV4-2 and TRBJ2-7, with 8 bases that match TRBD1. Looked up from germline, CDR1 is LGHNA and CDR2 is YNFKEQ. This CDR3 is 14 amino acids long. After removal of 5 bases from V and 4 bases from J, the junction contained 7 bases not matched to a gene. CDR3 loop: CASSYQGATYEQYF. In DNA, the CDR3 is TGTGCCAGCAGCTACCAGGGGGCCACTTACGAGCAGTACTTC.

On this clonotype: A much bigger clone sits one base away, suggesting this may be a read error. The gene calls are TRBV28 and TRBJ2-1; D gene ambiguous. The CDR3 is 14 amino acids. Germline V gives CDR1 MDHEN, CDR2 SYDVKM. This chain's CDR3 is CAGSLVNPKLEQFF. The CDR3 DNA follows: TGTGCCGGCAGTTTAGTGAACCCCAAGCTTGAGCAGTTCTTC.

This clonotype came up many times. The chain joins TRBV7-9 to TRBJ2-7; 9 bases match TRBD1. CDR3 length: 16 amino acids. In germline, CDR1 is SEHNR, CDR2 FQNEAQ (reference sequence). The V gene end was trimmed by 5 bases and the J gene end by 2 bases; junction bases not matched to a gene: 10. The CDR3 spells CASSQTGTGTAYEQYF. The CDR3 DNA follows: TGTGCCAGCAGCCAAACCGGGACAGGGACTGCCTACGAGCAGTACTTC.